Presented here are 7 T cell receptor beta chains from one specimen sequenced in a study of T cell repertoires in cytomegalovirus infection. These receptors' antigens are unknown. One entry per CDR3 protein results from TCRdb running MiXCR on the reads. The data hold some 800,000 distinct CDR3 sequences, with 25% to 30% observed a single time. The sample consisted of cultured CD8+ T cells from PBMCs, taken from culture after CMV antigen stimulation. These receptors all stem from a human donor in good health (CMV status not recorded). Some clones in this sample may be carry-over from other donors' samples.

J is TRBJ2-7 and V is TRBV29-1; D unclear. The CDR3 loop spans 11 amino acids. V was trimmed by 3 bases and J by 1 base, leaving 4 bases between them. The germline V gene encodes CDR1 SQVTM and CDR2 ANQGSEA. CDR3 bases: TGCAGCGTTGAGGGTTCCTACGAGCAGTACTTC. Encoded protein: CSVEGSYEQYF.

CDR3 amino acids: CASSFGTSGVNEQFF. In nucleotides, the CDR3 is TGCGCCAGCAGCTTTGGAACTAGCGGGGTGAATGAGCAGTTCTTC. The rearrangement joins TRBV4-1 to TRBJ2-1, with TRBD2 matching over 10 bases. Per germline, CDR1 MGHRA and CDR2 YSYEKL. This CDR3 region has 15 residues. V was pared by 5 bases and J by 7 bases, with 8 bases of the junction left unmatched.

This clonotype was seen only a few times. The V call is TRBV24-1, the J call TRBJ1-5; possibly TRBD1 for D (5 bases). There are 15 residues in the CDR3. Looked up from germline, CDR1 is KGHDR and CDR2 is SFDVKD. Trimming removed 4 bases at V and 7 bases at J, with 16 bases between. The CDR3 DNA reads TGTGCCACCAGTGAAACAGGACCCACCAGGCAGCCCCAGCATTTT. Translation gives CATSETGPTRQPQHF.

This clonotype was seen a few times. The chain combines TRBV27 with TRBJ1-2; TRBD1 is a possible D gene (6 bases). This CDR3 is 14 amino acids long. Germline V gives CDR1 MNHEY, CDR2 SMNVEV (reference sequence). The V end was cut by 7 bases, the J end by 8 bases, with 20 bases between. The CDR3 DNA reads TGTGCCAGCAACAGACATCCAGGGGCCGAAGGCTACACCTTC. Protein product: CASNRHPGAEGYTF.

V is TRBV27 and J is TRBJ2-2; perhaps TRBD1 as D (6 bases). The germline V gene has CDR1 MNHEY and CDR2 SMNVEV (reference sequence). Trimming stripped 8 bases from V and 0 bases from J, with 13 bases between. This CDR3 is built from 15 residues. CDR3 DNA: TGTGCCAGCCGTCGAGAGGGGGCGAACACCGGGGAGCTGTTTTTT. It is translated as CASRREGANTGELFF.

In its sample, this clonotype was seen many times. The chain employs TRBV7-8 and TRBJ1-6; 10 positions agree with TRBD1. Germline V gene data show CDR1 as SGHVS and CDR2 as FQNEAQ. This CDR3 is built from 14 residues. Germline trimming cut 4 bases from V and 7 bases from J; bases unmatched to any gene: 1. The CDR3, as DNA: TGTGCCAGCAGCTGGGGACAGGGGAATTCACCCCTCCACTTT. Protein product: CASSWGQGNSPLHF.

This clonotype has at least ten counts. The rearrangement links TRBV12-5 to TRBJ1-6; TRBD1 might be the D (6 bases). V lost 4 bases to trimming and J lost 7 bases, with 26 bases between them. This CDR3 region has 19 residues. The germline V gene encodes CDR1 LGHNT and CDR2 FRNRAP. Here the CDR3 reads CASGWGTDSPLFGNSPLHF. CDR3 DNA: TGTGCTAGTGGTTGGGGAACGGACAGTCCCCTTTTCGGGAATTCACCCCTCCACTTT.